The present T cell receptor (beta chain) was sequenced within a study of neurological immune-mediated disorders. TCRdb re-derived calls from the 5' RACE reads in MiXCR, one entry per CDR3 protein. The sample records about 92,000 distinct CDR3 sequences, roughly 3.2% being singletons. This clonotype was picked up many times. Sequenced material: PBMCs. This receptor was taken from a woman between 50 and 59 years old with multiple sclerosis.

This CDR3 reads CASSEQGTETQYF. CDR3 DNA: TGTGCCAGCAGCGAACAGGGGACAGAGACCCAGTACTTC. The rearrangement links TRBV9 to TRBJ2-5, with TRBD1 identical over 7 bases. The CDR3 is 13 amino acids. The germline V gene has CDR1 SGDLS and CDR2 YYNGEE. The junction had 3 bases not matched to a gene; V was cut back by 3 bases and J by 4 bases. The whole variable domain, filled in from reference TRBV9 and TRBJ2-5, reads DSGVTQTPKHLITATGQRVTLRCSPRSGDLSVYWYQQSLDQGLQFLIQYYNGEERAKGNILERFSAQQFPDLHSELNLSSLELGDSALYFCASSEQGTETQYFGPGTRLLVL.